Sequencing of this T cell receptor beta chain was carried out in a study of regulatory T cells in long-lasting Graves disease. The study, taken as a whole, reports: Few sampled subjects may have lowered accuracy. It was peripheral blood alone, not thyroid tissue, that was studied.

Investigators prepared the TCR beta libraries by applying iRepertoire HTBI primers and Arm-PCR of CDR3 regions. TCRdb analysed the multiplex PCR reads with MiXCR anew, one entry per CDR3 protein. Of around 400,000 distinct CDR3 sequences in the sample, roughly 15% are singletons; the top ten hold over 20%. This clonotype was seen at least ten times. Its antigen remains unidentified. The CDR3 has 15 amino acids. V lost 5 bases and J 6 bases, leaving 17 bases between the germline ends. CDR1 SGHAT and CDR2 FQDESV come from the germline V gene (reference sequence). Time point meaning: newly diagnosed GD, antithyroid drugs for less than 3 months. Extracted PBMC RNA gave rise to the TCR library. Graves' disease diagnosis used American Thyroid Association guidelines.

The receptor was derived from a female donor with Graves disease. This rearrangement joins TRBV11-1 to TRBJ1-5; TRBD1 might be the D (6 bases). Sample: peripheral blood mononuclear cells (PBMCs), taken at new diagnosis, from a patient treated with antithyroid drugs. For the CDR3, the DNA is TGTGCCAGCAGCCCCGGCACAGGGTACGGTCAGCCCCAGCATTTT. Translation: CASSPGTGYGQPQHF.